A single T cell receptor (beta chain) is shown here with its context. The antigen is undetermined. The data were obtained in a study of T cell responses to AZD1222 COVID-19 vaccine. This CDR3 contains 16 residues. Germline V lookup: CDR1 KGHSH, CDR2 LQKENI. V was clipped by 2 bases and J by 0 bases, with 13 bases between them. Sequenced by immunoSEQ multiplex PCR; TCRdb stores in-frame clones only, minus some. The profile covers some 56,000 clones, with approximately 92% appearing a single time and approximately 6.1% taken by the ten largest. Researchers grouped second doses given at about 4 or about 12 weeks into one pool. Whole-study results and caveats: Reports say nearly half of spike-specific TCRs go after unmutated variant regions.

This TCR was sampled from an adult who received the AZD1222 COVID-19 vaccine. The material was peripheral blood, obtained 28 days after the second AZD1222 dose. V usage is TRBV18 and J usage is TRBJ1-1; D gene uncertain. The CDR3 region has the DNA TGTGCCAGCTCACCAGCAGACCCCCAGTTGAACACTGAAGCTTTCTTT. Protein: CASSPADPQLNTEAFF.